The sequence of this T cell receptor (beta chain) was determined in a study of beta chain features in type 1 diabetes. This CDR3 is built from 17 residues. Per the germline V gene, CDR1 is SGHTA and CDR2 is FQGTGA. V lost 3 bases and J lost 2, with 19 bases in between. This clone was seen at least ten times. Its antigen is currently unknown. Study findings and constraints: Whatever favoring of shorter templates PCR might show would apply equally to patients and controls. Type 1 diabetes patients had moderately but significantly shorter TCRB CDR3s in all four CD4+ subsets. There were fewer insertions and more deletions at the VDJ junctions of type 1 diabetes patients.

Since all of the isolated RNA was reverse transcribed, expressed TCRB transcripts were what got sequenced. Data came from immunoSEQ multiplex PCR; TCRdb stores just in-frame clones and leaves some out. The data show about 180,000 clones, with around 8% seen just once and about 0.95% held by the top ten. Based on CD45RO/CCR7/CD25/CD127/CD95/CD27, CD4+ regulatory, stem cell-like memory, naive and central memory cells were sorted. V usage is TRBV7-3 and J usage is TRBJ2-5; unclear D gene. The clonotype comes from a middle-aged woman with type 1 diabetes. The sequenced sample consisted of central memory CD4+ T cells from blood. The CDR3 DNA is TGTGCCAGCAGCTTGACCACCTCCGGCAGCGATCAAGAGACCCAGTACTTC. This codes for CASSLTTSGSDQETQYF.